This section outlines one T cell receptor beta chain sequence together with its context. These data originate in a study of blood T cell repertoires in COVID-19. Looking at the study overall: Donors in the United States, Italy and Spain gave samples during acute or convalescent COVID-19. T cells, B-cell-depleted T cells, or PBMCs provided the cDNA or gDNA that served as material.

The CDR3 extends over 13 amino acids. V was clipped by 0 bases and J by 7 bases, with 9 bases between them. The V gene's germline CDR1 is SGHAT and CDR2 FQNNGV. In the study's own analysis: Counts of nucleated cells, estimated from reference gene primer amplification, were obtained. Data came from immunoSEQ multiplex PCR; TCRdb stores just in-frame clones and leaves some out. That table is the source of V, J and clone size, and D and trimming were worked out from the DNA. The sample yields about 120,000 clones, roughly 87% seen once. The chain recombines TRBV11-2 with TRBJ1-1; D gene ambiguous. The sequenced sample was peripheral blood. The TCR sequence derives from a woman aged 80 or older with acute or convalescent COVID-19. The CDR3 nucleotides are TGTGCCAGCAGCTTAGAGGAGGATAATGAAGCTTTCTTT. Its protein is CASSLEEDNEAFF.